This T cell receptor (beta chain) was documented in a study of OX40 agonist ivuxolimab in advanced cancers. On this clone: Its antigen is undetermined.

Germline CDR1 reads SGHDN; CDR2 reads FVKESK. The length of the CDR3 is 15 residues. After removal of 4 bases from V and 5 bases from J, the junction contained 10 bases not matched to a gene. Profiled with immunoSEQ multiplex PCR; TCRdb holds only in-frame clones, not every one. The sample shows about 120,000 clones, around 95% of them seen only once. Findings of the study overall: Among the nonresponders, some also had low normalized T-cell clonal expansion. Both CD4+ and CD8+ T cell populations in blood had undergone clonal expansion by week 6 at 0.1 to 3.0 mg/kg.

V and J are TRBV14 and TRBJ2-7, with 8 bases matching TRBD1. This specimen was CD4+ or CD8+ T cells sorted from blood, taken in a trial of the OX40 agonist ivuxolimab. This TCR was recovered from an adult with an advanced solid tumor such as melanoma, head and neck, liver or kidney cancer. CDR3 protein: CASSPQGALTHEQYF. The CDR3 DNA is TGTGCCAGCAGCCCTCAGGGGGCGTTAACCCACGAGCAGTACTTC. The full variable domain, in which reference TRBV14 and TRBJ2-7 provide the parts outside the CDR3, is EAGVTQFPSHSVIEKGQTVTLRCDPISGHDNLYWYRRVMGKEIKFLLHFVKESKQDESGMPNNRFLAERTGGTYSTLKVQPAELEDSGVYFCASSPQGALTHEQYFGPGTRLTVT.